This TCR beta chain was recovered during a study of T-cell reconstitution after alpha-beta-depleted transplantation in children. V shed 0 bases and J 4 bases; nucleotides not matched to a gene: 3. The CDR3 totals 15 residues. This clonotype was observed a handful of times. It was with unique molecular identifiers that the TCRbeta library was prepared. TCRdb reprocessed the PCR reads with MiXCR, giving one entry per CDR3 protein. The sample has approximately 430,000 distinct CDR3 sequences, 15% to 20% seen once. The chain couples TRBV12-3 or TRBV12-4 to TRBJ1-5; 7 bases fit TRBD1. The input for sequencing was PBMCs, mostly from graft donor cells, taken 360 days after TCRalphabeta/CD19-depleted stem cell transplant. The sequence derives from a boy under three years old who had a stem cell transplant for Wiskott-Aldrich syndrome, so the T cells may come from the graft donor. CDR3 amino acids: CASSLAGGRNQPQHF. The CDR3 DNA reads as TGTGCCAGCAGTTTAGCAGGGGGCCGAAATCAGCCCCAGCATTTT.